Listed below are T cell receptor beta chains from one sample, sequenced in a study of blood T cell repertoires in COVID-19. Assay used: immunoSEQ multiplex PCR; TCRdb lists only in-frame clones, some missing. Of about 310,000 clones listed, approximately 89% were seen once; the top ten hold roughly 8.9%. Input material: PBMCs or T cells enriched from blood (not recorded which). These receptors all come from a woman aged 40-49 years who had recovered from COVID-19. The CDR3 runs from the conserved cysteine through the conserved F or W. D genes are given only for firm matches. Clone size appears in some rows only: once, few, many, or a class for an expanded clone.

d_call	v_call	j_call	clone_size	cdr3_aa	cdr3_nt
.	TRBV2	TRBJ1-4	.	CASSEGARGNEKLFF	TGTGCCAGCAGTGAGGGGGCTAGGGGGAATGAAAAACTGTTTTTT
TRBD1	TRBV18	TRBJ2-1	.	CASSPELGTGFLNEQFF	TGTGCCAGCTCACCAGAACTCGGGACAGGGTTTCTGAATGAGCAGTTCTTC
.	TRBV19	TRBJ1-6	.	CATSTERNSPLHF	TGTGCCACCTCGACAGAAAGGAACTCACCCCTCCACTTT
.	TRBV30	TRBJ1-5	.	CAWSAGTQYQPQHF	TGTGCCTGGAGTGCCGGGACTCAATATCAGCCCCAGCATTTT
TRBD1	TRBV5-1	TRBJ1-2	.	CASSPGAGGGYTF	TGCGCCAGCAGCCCTGGGGCAGGGGGAGGCTACACCTTC
.	TRBV28	TRBJ2-3	.	CASSFGGTSTDTQYF	TGTGCCAGCAGTTTTGGGGGCACTAGCACAGATACGCAGTATTTT
.	TRBV20-1	TRBJ1-1	.	CSARVATEAFF	TGCAGTGCTAGGGTGGCTACTGAAGCTTTCTTT
TRBD2	TRBV11-2	TRBJ2-7	.	CASSPETSGRAQYEQYF	TGTGCCAGCAGCCCCGAGACTAGCGGGAGGGCCCAGTACGAGCAGTACTTC
TRBD1	TRBV19	TRBJ2-7	.	CASSILPGQGRYEQYF	TGTGCCAGTAGTATCCTTCCGGGACAGGGAAGATACGAGCAGTACTTC
TRBD1	TRBV18	TRBJ1-1	.	CASSDRDSKGTEAFF	TGTGCCAGCTCAGACAGGGACAGTAAAGGGACTGAAGCTTTCTTT
TRBD1	TRBV7-6	TRBJ2-1	.	CASSTGWTGSYNEQFF	TGTGCCAGCAGCACCGGTTGGACAGGTAGCTACAATGAGCAGTTCTTC
TRBD1	TRBV27	TRBJ1-2	.	CASSFRGRQGAGYTF	TGTGCCAGCAGTTTTCGCGGGCGACAGGGTGCCGGCTACACCTTC
TRBD2	TRBV6-2/TRBV6-3	TRBJ2-1	.	CASSYQFKVAGGRNEQFF	TGTGCCAGCAGTTACCAATTCAAGGTGGCGGGGGGGAGGAATGAGCAGTTCTTC
.	TRBV7-2	TRBJ2-1	.	CASSLAAVSSYNEQFF	TGTGCCAGCAGCTTAGCGGCGGTTAGCTCCTACAATGAGCAGTTCTTC
TRBD1	TRBV5-1	TRBJ1-1	.	CASSLEDRADTEAFF	TGCGCCAGCAGCTTGGAGGACAGGGCAGACACTGAAGCTTTCTTT
TRBD1	TRBV27	TRBJ2-2	.	CASTPGTANTGELFF	TGTGCCAGCACCCCCGGGACAGCGAACACCGGGGAGCTGTTTTTT
TRBD1	TRBV7-2	TRBJ1-6	.	CASSLGTGGFYNSPLHF	TGTGCCAGCAGCTTAGGGACAGGGGGGTTCTATAATTCACCCCTCCACTTT
TRBD1	TRBV5-5	TRBJ1-5	.	CASSWTGGQNQPQHF	TGTGCCAGCAGCTGGACAGGGGGCCAAAATCAGCCCCAGCATTTT
TRBD2	TRBV11-1	TRBJ2-5	.	CASSPPGLAGIETQYF	TGTGCCAGCAGCCCACCGGGACTAGCGGGGATAGAGACCCAGTACTTC
TRBD1	TRBV2	TRBJ1-5	once	CASSDREDQPQHF	TGTGCCAGCTCAGACAGGGAGGATCAGCCCCAGCATTTT
TRBD1	TRBV4-1	TRBJ2-7	few	CASSQDLRTGRPYEQYF	TGCGCCAGCAGCCAAGATCTTCGGACAGGGCGCCCCTACGAGCAGTACTTC
.	TRBV9	TRBJ2-3	.	CASSVVSRTDTQYF	TGTGCCAGCAGCGTAGTTTCCCGGACAGATACGCAGTATTTT
TRBD2	TRBV19	TRBJ2-7	.	CASSDLAGGYEQYF	TGTGCCAGTAGTGACCTAGCGGGAGGGTACGAGCAGTACTTC
TRBD1	TRBV30	TRBJ2-2	.	CAQDREGPGELFF	TGTGCCCAAGACAGGGAAGGCCCCGGGGAGCTGTTTTTT
.	TRBV23-1	TRBJ1-5	few	CASSRMITPHQPQHF	TGCGCCAGCAGCCGCATGATTACACCACATCAGCCCCAGCATTTT
.	TRBV7-7	TRBJ2-1	.	CASSVSAGYNEQFF	TGTGCTAGCAGCGTTAGTGCAGGGTACAATGAGCAGTTCTTC
.	TRBV3-1/TRBV3-2	TRBJ1-2	few	CASSQGGGGRNYTF	TGTGCCAGCAGCCAAGGAGGTGGTGGCCGGAACTACACCTTC
.	TRBV2	TRBJ2-3	.	CASSEGRTADTQYF	TGTGCCAGCAGTGAAGGGAGGACTGCGGATACGCAGTATTTT
TRBD2	TRBV7-8	TRBJ2-7	.	CASSFGGTSSYEQYF	TGTGCCAGCAGCTTCGGAGGGACTAGCTCCTACGAGCAGTACTTC
TRBD2	TRBV2	TRBJ2-3	.	CASMRTSGGTDTQYF	TGTGCCAGCATGCGGACTAGCGGAGGCACAGATACGCAGTATTTT
TRBD1	TRBV30	TRBJ1-5	.	CAWSPGTGGNQPQHF	TGTGCCTGGAGTCCTGGGACAGGGGGCAATCAGCCCCAGCATTTT
.	TRBV7-3	TRBJ1-5	.	CASSSTGAGQPQHF	TGTGCCAGCAGCTCGACGGGAGCGGGTCAGCCCCAGCATTTT
.	TRBV24-1	TRBJ1-1	.	CATRRDGSPEAFF	TGTGCCACCAGGAGGGATGGGAGTCCTGAAGCTTTCTTT
.	TRBV28	TRBJ1-5	.	CASSLRQYNQPQHF	TGTGCCAGCAGCCTCAGACAGTACAATCAGCCCCAGCATTTT
.	TRBV7-2	TRBJ1-4	once	CASSLVMNEKLFF	TGTGCCAGCAGCTTAGTAATGAATGAAAAACTGTTTTTT
.	TRBV12-3/TRBV12-4	TRBJ2-7	few	CASSLRGTYEQYF	TGTGCCAGCAGTTTACGGGGTACCTACGAGCAGTACTTC
TRBD1	TRBV19	TRBJ1-1	.	CASSALDREGTEAFF	TGTGCCAGTAGTGCCCTTGACAGGGAAGGAACTGAAGCTTTCTTT